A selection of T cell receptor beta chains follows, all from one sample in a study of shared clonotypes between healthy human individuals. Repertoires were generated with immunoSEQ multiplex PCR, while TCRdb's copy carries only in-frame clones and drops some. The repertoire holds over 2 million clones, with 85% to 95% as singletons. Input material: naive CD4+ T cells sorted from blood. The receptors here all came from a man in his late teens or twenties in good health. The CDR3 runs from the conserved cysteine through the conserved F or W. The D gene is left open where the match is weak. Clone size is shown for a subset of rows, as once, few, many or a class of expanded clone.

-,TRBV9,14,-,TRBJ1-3,TGTGCCAGCAGCTTGGACGGCTCTGGAAACACCATATATTTT,CASSLDGSGNTIYF
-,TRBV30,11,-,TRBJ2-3,TGTGCCTGGGTGGAGGCAGATACGCAGTATTTT,CAWVEADTQYF
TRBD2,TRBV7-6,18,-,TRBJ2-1,TGTGCCAGCAGCTCACTCACCCCGGGGGGGAGCTCCTACAATGAGCAGTTCTTC,CASSSLTPGGSSYNEQFF
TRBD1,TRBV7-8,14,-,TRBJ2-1,TGTGCCAGCAGCTACGGGACAGGGTTGGATGAGCAGTTCTTC,CASSYGTGLDEQFF
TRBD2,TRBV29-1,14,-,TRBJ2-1,TGCAGCGTTGAGGGAGGGCCTACCTACAATGAGCAGTTCTTC,CSVEGGPTYNEQFF
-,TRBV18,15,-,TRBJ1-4,TGTGCCAGCTCACCAAGTCTGGGACTAAATGAAAAACTGTTTTTT,CASSPSLGLNEKLFF
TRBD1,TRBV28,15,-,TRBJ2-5,TGTGCCAGCAGCCCAGGGGGCGCAGGCCAAGAGACCCAGTACTTC,CASSPGGAGQETQYF
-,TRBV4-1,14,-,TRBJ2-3,TGCGCCAGCAGCCAAGGTCAGGGAGGAGATACGCAGTATTTT,CASSQGQGGDTQYF
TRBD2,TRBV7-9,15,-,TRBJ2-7,TGTGCCAGCAGCCCACGACTAGCGGGAGATGACGAGCAGTACTTC,CASSPRLAGDDEQYF
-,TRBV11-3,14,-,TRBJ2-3,TGTGCCAGCAGCTTGGCGGGCCGCACAGATACGCAGTATTTT,CASSLAGRTDTQYF
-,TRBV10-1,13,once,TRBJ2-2,TGCGCCAGCAGTTCAATGACTAGCGGGGAGCTGTTTTTT,CASSSMTSGELFF
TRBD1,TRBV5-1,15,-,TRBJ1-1,TGCGCCAGCAGCCCCGACAGGGGGGTGAACACTGAAGCTTTCTTT,CASSPDRGVNTEAFF
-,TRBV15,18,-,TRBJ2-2,TGTGCCACCAGCAGAGATCATATTAACGGGAAGAACACCGGGGAGCTGTTTTTT,CATSRDHINGKNTGELFF
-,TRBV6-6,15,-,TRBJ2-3,TGTGCCAGCCCTACACGGCGGGGTAGCACAGATACGCAGTATTTT,CASPTRRGSTDTQYF
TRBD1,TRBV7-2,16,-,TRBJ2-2,TGTGCCAGCAGTCCTCGACAGGGATCGCACACCGGGGAGCTGTTTTTT,CASSPRQGSHTGELFF
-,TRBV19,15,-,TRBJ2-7,TGTGCCAGTAGTATAGGGGGACACCTAGCCTACGAGCAGTACTTC,CASSIGGHLAYEQYF
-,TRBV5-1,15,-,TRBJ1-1,TGCGCCAGCAGCTCCCACGGACCGCTGAACACTGAAGCTTTCTTT,CASSSHGPLNTEAFF
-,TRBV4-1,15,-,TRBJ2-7,TGCGCCAGCAGCCATGGGGGCCAGGGCTCCTACGAGCAGTACTTC,CASSHGGQGSYEQYF
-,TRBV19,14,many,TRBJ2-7,TGTGCCAGTAGTGCCGCACCCGGACTCTACGAGCAGTACTTC,CASSAAPGLYEQYF
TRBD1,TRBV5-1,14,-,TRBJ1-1,TGCGCCAGCAGTTCCGGGACAGCGAACACTGAAGCTTTCTTT,CASSSGTANTEAFF
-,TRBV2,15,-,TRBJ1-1,TGTGCCAGCATCGGGTCAGGGTCCATGAACACTGAAGCTTTCTTT,CASIGSGSMNTEAFF
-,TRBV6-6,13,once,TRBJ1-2,TGTGCCAGCAGTGGGATGGGGGGCTTTGGCTACACCTTC,CASSGMGGFGYTF
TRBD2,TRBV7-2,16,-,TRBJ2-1,TGTGCCAGCAGCTTCCGGACTAGCGGGAGACCCAATGAGCAGTTCTTC,CASSFRTSGRPNEQFF
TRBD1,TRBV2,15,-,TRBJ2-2,TGTGCCAGCAGTCGGGACAGGGGGCAAGGCGGGGAGCTGTTTTTT,CASSRDRGQGGELFF
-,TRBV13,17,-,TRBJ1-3,TGTGCCAGCAGCGGTGGTGGCGGGACCTCTTTGGGAAACACCATATATTTT,CASSGGGGTSLGNTIYF
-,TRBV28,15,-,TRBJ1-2,TGTGCCAGCAGTACTCAGGGCCAAGCTAACTATGGCTACACCTTC,CASSTQGQANYGYTF
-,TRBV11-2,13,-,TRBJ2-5,TGTGCCAGCAGCTTTGGGGCTCTTGAGACCCAGTACTTC,CASSFGALETQYF
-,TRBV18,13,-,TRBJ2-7,TGTGCCAGCTCACCGACAAACGTCTACGAGCAGTACTTC,CASSPTNVYEQYF
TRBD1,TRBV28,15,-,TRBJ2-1,TGTGCCAGCAGCCAACCCGGGACAGGGAACAATGAGCAGTTCTTC,CASSQPGTGNNEQFF
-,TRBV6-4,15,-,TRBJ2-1,TGTGCCAGCAGTGACCCCCCTCGTCCCTACAATGAGCAGTTCTTC,CASSDPPRPYNEQFF
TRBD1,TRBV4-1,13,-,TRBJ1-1,TGCGCCAGCAGCCAACCGGACAGGATCGAAGCTTTCTTT,CASSQPDRIEAFF
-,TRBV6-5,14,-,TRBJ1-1,TGTGCCAGCAGTCGCCTACAGGGTGGGACTGAAGCTTTCTTT,CASSRLQGGTEAFF
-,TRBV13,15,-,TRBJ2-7,TGTGCCAGCACTCCTCATGGCGGGTCCTCCTACGAGCAGTACTTC,CASTPHGGSSYEQYF
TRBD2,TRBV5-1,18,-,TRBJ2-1,TGCGCCAGCAGCTACGGCAGCCTTTTGACTAGCATTTACAATGAGCAGTTCTTC,CASSYGSLLTSIYNEQFF
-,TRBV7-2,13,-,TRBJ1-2,TGTGCCAGCAGCTTAGATCCGGCACGGGGCTACACCTTC,CASSLDPARGYTF
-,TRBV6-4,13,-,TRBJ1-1,TGTGCCAGCAGTGAGTCTAGGAACACTGAAGCTTTCTTT,CASSESRNTEAFF
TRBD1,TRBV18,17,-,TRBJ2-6,TGTGCCAGCTCACACGACAGGGGAAGCTCTGGGGCCAACGTCCTGACTTTC,CASSHDRGSSGANVLTF
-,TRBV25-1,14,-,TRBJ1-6,TGTGCCAGCAGCCCGACAGGAGAAGGCCCACCCCTCCACTTT,CASSPTGEGPPLHF
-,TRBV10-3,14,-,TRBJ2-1,TGTGCCATCAGTGCGGGGGGCAGCCCTAATGAGCAGTTCTTC,CAISAGGSPNEQFF
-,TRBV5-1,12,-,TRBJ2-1,TGCGCCAGCAGCCAGAGCGGCAATGAGCAGTTCTTC,CASSQSGNEQFF
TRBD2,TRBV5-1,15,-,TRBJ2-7,TGCGCCAGCAGCCTCCTAGCGGGGAGCGGCTACGAGCAGTACTTC,CASSLLAGSGYEQYF
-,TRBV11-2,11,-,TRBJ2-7,TGTGCCGAGGGCGGATTCTACGAGCAGTACTTC,CAEGGFYEQYF
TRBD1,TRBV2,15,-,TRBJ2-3,TGTGCCAGCAGTAGATTGACAGGGCGCACAGATACGCAGTATTTT,CASSRLTGRTDTQYF
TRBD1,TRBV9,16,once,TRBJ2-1,TGTGCCAGCAGCGTAGTTCCGGGACAGACCTACAATGAGCAGTTCTTC,CASSVVPGQTYNEQFF
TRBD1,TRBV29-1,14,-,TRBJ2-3,TGCAGCGTCGCCGGGACAGGGGAAGGAGATACGCAGTATTTT,CSVAGTGEGDTQYF
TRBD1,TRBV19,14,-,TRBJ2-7,TGTGCCAGTAGTATAGGACAGGGGTCCAACGAGCAGTACTTC,CASSIGQGSNEQYF
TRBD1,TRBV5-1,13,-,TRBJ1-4,TGCGCCAGCAGCCCCGGACAGGGAACAAAACTGTTTTTT,CASSPGQGTKLFF
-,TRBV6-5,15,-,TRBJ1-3,TGTGCCAGCAGTACCGTACAGGGATCCATCCGGTCCATATATTTT,CASSTVQGSIRSIYF
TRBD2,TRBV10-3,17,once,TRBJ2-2,TGTGCCATCAGTCCACTAGCGGGGGCCGGGGGCACCGGGGAGCTGTTTTTT,CAISPLAGAGGTGELFF
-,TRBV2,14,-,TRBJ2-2,TGTGCCAGCAGGGGCGACGGAAACACCGGGGAGCTGTTTTTT,CASRGDGNTGELFF
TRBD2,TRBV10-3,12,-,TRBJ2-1,TGTGCCATCAGTCGACTAGCGGATGAGCAGTTCTTC,CAISRLADEQFF